Listed here are 19 T cell receptor beta chains from one sample, sequenced in a study of CD8 T cells in ankylosing spondylitis. TCRdb passed the 5' RACE reads through MiXCR, listing each CDR3 protein once. The sample yields about 190,000 distinct CDR3 sequences, 10% to 15% seen once. The sample consisted of blood, either unsorted or a sorted T cell fraction (not recorded which). These receptors came from a female donor with ankylosing spondylitis or in good health (not recorded which).

This chain joins TRBV5-1 and TRBJ1-1, with a possible D match to TRBD1 (5 bases). Per germline, CDR1 SGHRS and CDR2 YFSETQ. This CDR3 has 14 residues. V was clipped by 3 bases and J by 1 base, with 10 bases between them. The CDR3 coding sequence is TGCGCCAGCAGCTACGACAGAAGGAACACTGAAGCTTTCTTT. Protein product: CASSYDRRNTEAFF.

Ten or more counts support this clonotype. The limits of the CDR3 on the DNA are not certain, so only TCRdb's listed CDR3 is given. The chain links TRBV28 to TRBJ2-3; no check of the table's D call, TRBD2, against the DNA was made. Looked up from germline, CDR1 is MDHEN and CDR2 is SYDVKM. The CDR3 has 15 amino acids, counting both end residues. CDR3 in amino acids: CASSTSGGGTDTQYF.

This clonotype has at least ten counts. The chain uses TRBV20-1 and TRBJ1-4; 8 nucleotides agree with TRBD1. Per the germline V gene, CDR1 is DFQATT and CDR2 is SNEGSKA (reference sequence). The V and J ends lost 5 bases and 3 bases, in that order; junction bases with no gene match: 8. The CDR3 has 15 residues. CDR3 protein: CSAGTPGQANEKLFF. The CDR3 coding sequence is TGCAGTGCTGGTACCCCGGGACAGGCTAATGAAAAACTGTTTTTT.

In nucleotides, the CDR3 is TGCAGTGCTAGAGATCCGTGGGAGGGAGCAGATACGCAGTATTTT. It yields the protein CSARDPWEGADTQYF. V and J are TRBV20-1 and TRBJ2-3, with 7 bases fitting TRBD2. The V gene's germline CDR1 is DFQATT and CDR2 SNEGSKA (reference sequence). This CDR3 spans 15 amino acids. V lost 0 bases and J lost 4; bases outside the gene matches: 7.

This sequence joins TRBV30 and TRBJ1-4; the D gene is possibly TRBD1 (5 bases). Germline V gene lookup returns CDR1 GTSNPN and CDR2 SVGIG (reference sequence). V lost 1 base and J 8 bases, leaving 14 bases between the germline ends. The CDR3 runs to 14 residues. CDR3 DNA: TGTGCCTGGAGTGCGACAGCCCGAAGCGAAAAACTGTTTTTT. It translates to CAWSATARSEKLFF.

The sample holds a few counts of this clonotype. The chain employs TRBV5-6 and TRBJ2-1; TRBD2 is a possible D gene (5 bases). Looked up from germline, CDR1 is SGHDT and CDR2 is YYEEEE. Trimming pared 0 bases from V and 6 bases from J, leaving 13 bases between. The CDR3 has 15 amino acids. CDR3 DNA sequence: TGTGCCAGCAGCTTGGAAGGGCGGGTTGTCAATGAGCAGTTCTTC. Translated, it gives CASSLEGRVVNEQFF.

This clonotype was detected ten times or more. The chain carries TRBV7-3 and TRBJ2-2, with D possibly being TRBD1 or TRBD2 (5 bases each). This CDR3 is 16 amino acids long. CDR1 SGHTA and CDR2 FQGTGA come from the germline V gene. Trimming removed 0 bases at V and 6 bases at J, with 14 bases between. CDR3 DNA: TGTGCCAGCAGCTTAACCCCCTCCGGGACCTCCGGGGAGCTGTTTTTT. Translating it yields CASSLTPSGTSGELFF.

V usage is TRBV10-3 and J usage is TRBJ1-5; D might be TRBD1 (6 bases). The germline V and J ends were trimmed by 6 bases and 0 bases, with 12 bases remaining between them. Germline V lookup: CDR1 ENHRY, CDR2 SYGVKD. The CDR3 is 15 amino acids. Written as DNA, the CDR3 is TGTGCCATCAGCCCACAGGGAAATAGCAATCAGCCCCAGCATTTT. Encoded protein: CAISPQGNSNQPQHF.

The CDR3 loop reads CSQGRIGQTYEQYF. The CDR3 region has the DNA TGCAGTCAGGGACGGATAGGGCAGACCTACGAGCAGTACTTC. V and J are TRBV20-1 and TRBJ2-7; either TRBD1 or TRBD2 may supply D (5 bases each). The germline V gene has CDR1 DFQATT and CDR2 SNEGSKA (reference sequence). The CDR3 is made up of 14 amino acids. V shed 8 bases and J shed 2 bases, with 19 bases lying between them.

Judged by abundance, this clonotype is medium-sized. The chain recombines TRBV7-2 with TRBJ1-5, with TRBD1 identical over 8 bases. The CDR3 loop spans 15 amino acids. Trimming at V came to 2 bases and at J to 5 bases, leaving 5 bases not matched to a gene. Germline V CDR1 and CDR2: SGHTA, FQGNSA. CDR3 residues: CASSLKSGGYQPQHF. For the CDR3, the DNA is TGTGCCAGCAGCTTAAAGTCAGGGGGCTATCAGCCCCAGCATTTT.

This clonotype was recorded at least ten times. The chain couples TRBV24-1 to TRBJ2-4; 12 positions agree with TRBD2. This CDR3 contains 17 residues. J lost 1 base, V lost 7 bases, and 7 bases had no gene match. Germline V gene lookup returns CDR1 KGHDR and CDR2 SFDVKD. CDR3 DNA: TGTGCCACCAGGACTAGCGGGAGCTTTGATGCCAAAAACATTCAGTACTTC. It yields the protein CATRTSGSFDAKNIQYF.

This clonotype has a count of ten or more. V usage is TRBV6-2 or TRBV6-3 and J usage is TRBJ1-2, with D possibly being TRBD1 (6 bases). There are 15 residues in the CDR3. V lost 6 bases and J lost 2, with 16 bases in between. Per the germline V gene, CDR1 is MNHEY and CDR2 is SVGEGT. CDR3 DNA: TGTGCCAGCAGGCAAATACAGGGTTCGAACTATGGCTACACCTTC. As protein: CASRQIQGSNYGYTF.

This clonotype was detected many times. The chain recombines TRBV29-1 with TRBJ1-5, with 9 bases identical to TRBD1. V shed 6 bases and J 2 bases; nucleotides not matched to a gene: 11. The V gene's germline CDR1 is SQVTM and CDR2 ANQGSEA. The CDR3 is 16 residues long. The CDR3 sequence is CSVRLQGAQGNQPQHF. CDR3 coding DNA: TGCAGCGTCCGATTACAGGGGGCGCAGGGCAATCAGCCCCAGCATTTT. The full variable domain, completed using reference TRBV29-1 and TRBJ1-5, is SAVISQKPSRDICQRGTSLTIQCQVDSQVTMMFWYRQQPGQSLTLIATANQGSEATYESGFVIDKFPISRPNLTFSTLTVSNMSPEDSSIYLCSVRLQGAQGNQPQHFGDGTRLSIL.

V and J are TRBV6-2 or TRBV6-3 and TRBJ1-1, with a possible D match to TRBD1 (5 bases). CDR1 and CDR2 (germline): MNHEY, SVGEGT. CDR3 length equals 14 residues. Between the trimmed V and J ends, which lost 5 bases and 0 bases, there was a span of 10 bases. This CDR3 is CASSKGRVNTEAFF. CDR3 sequence (DNA): TGTGCCAGCAGTAAGGGGCGCGTGAACACTGAAGCTTTCTTT.

This clonotype has a count of ten or more. The V call is TRBV3-1, the J call TRBJ2-7, with TRBD1 as a possible D gene (6 bases). CDR1 and CDR2 (germline): LGHDT, YNNKEL (reference sequence). The CDR3 extends over 13 amino acids. Trimming removed 0 bases at V and 6 bases at J, with 9 bases between. CDR3 DNA: TGTGCCAGCAGCCAAGAATACAGGGCCGAGCAGTACTTC. Protein product: CASSQEYRAEQYF.

This clonotype was found a few times. The rearrangement links TRBV5-6 to TRBJ2-7; TRBD2 matches 10 bases. J was trimmed by 5 bases and V by 1 base; bases with no gene match: 6. CDR1 SGHDT and CDR2 YYEEEE come from the germline V gene. This CDR3 contains 15 residues. The CDR3 DNA reads TGTGCCAGCAGCTTGTGGATAGCGGGAGGAAACGAGCAGTACTTC. Protein: CASSLWIAGGNEQYF.

At least ten counts were recorded for this clonotype. V is TRBV7-8 and J is TRBJ2-1; possibly TRBD1 for D (6 bases). The length of the CDR3 is 13 residues. V was pared by 5 bases and J by 10 bases, with 15 bases between. Germline CDR1 is SGHVS and CDR2 is FQNEAQ. CDR3 region: CASSPPGVGEQFF. The CDR3 nucleotides are TGTGCCAGCAGCCCCCCAGGGGTGGGCGAGCAGTTCTTC.

This clonotype was detected many times. The J gene is TRBJ2-1, the V gene TRBV24-1; possibly TRBD2 for D (7 bases). CDR1 KGHDR and CDR2 SFDVKD come from the germline V gene. The CDR3 totals 17 residues. The V gene lost 3 bases and the J gene lost 1 base, with 15 bases spanning the gap. CDR3 sequence reads: CATSDTSGGLSYNEQFF. CDR3 nucleotides: TGTGCCACCAGTGATACCTCGGGGGGCTTGTCCTACAATGAGCAGTTCTTC.

This clonotype was recorded many times. This chain uses TRBV20-1 with TRBJ2-3, with D possibly being TRBD1 or TRBD2 (6 bases each). This CDR3 is 13 amino acids long. From germline, CDR1 is DFQATT and CDR2 SNEGSKA (reference sequence). V lost 6 bases and J 2 bases, leaving 12 bases between the germline ends. CDR3 DNA sequence: TGCAGTGCGAGGAGGGACAACACAGATACGCAGTATTTT. The encoded protein is CSARRDNTDTQYF.